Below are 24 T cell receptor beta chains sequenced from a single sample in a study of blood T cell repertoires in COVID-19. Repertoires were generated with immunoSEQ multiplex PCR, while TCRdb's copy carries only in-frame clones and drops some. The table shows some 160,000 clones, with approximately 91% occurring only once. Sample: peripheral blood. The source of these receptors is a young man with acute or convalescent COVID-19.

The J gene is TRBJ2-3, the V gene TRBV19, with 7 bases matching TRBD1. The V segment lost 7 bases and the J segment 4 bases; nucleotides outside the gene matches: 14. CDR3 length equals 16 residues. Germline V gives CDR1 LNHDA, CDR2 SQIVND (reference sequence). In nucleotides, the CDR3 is TGTGCCAGTAATCCACAGGGGAGACGGGTATCAGATACGCAGTATTTT. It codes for CASNPQGRRVSDTQYF.

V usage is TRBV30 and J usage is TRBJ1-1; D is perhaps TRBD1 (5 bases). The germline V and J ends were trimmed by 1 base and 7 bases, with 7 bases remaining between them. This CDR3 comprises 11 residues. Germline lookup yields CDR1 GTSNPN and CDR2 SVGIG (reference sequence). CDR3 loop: CAWSDGGEAFF. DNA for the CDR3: TGTGCCTGGAGTGACGGGGGTGAAGCTTTCTTT.

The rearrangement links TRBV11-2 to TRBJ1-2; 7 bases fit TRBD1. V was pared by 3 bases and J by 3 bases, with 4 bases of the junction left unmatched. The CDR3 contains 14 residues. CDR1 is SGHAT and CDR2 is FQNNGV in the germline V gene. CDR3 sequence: CASSFRQGYYGYTF. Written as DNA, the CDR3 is TGTGCCAGCAGCTTCAGACAGGGCTACTATGGCTACACCTTC.

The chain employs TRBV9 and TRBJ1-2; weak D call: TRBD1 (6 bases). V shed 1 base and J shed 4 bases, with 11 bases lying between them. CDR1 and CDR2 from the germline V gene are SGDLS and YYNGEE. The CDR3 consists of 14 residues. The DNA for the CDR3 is TGTGCCAGCAGCGTATACCAGGGGACCTATGGCTACACCTTC. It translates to CASSVYQGTYGYTF.

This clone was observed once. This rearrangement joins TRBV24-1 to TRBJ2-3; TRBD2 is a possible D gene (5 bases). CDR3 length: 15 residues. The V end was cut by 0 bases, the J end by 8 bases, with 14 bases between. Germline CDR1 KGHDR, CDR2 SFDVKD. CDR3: CATSDLSGSIVTQYF. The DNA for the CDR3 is TGTGCCACCAGTGATTTGTCGGGAAGTATTGTTACGCAGTATTTT.

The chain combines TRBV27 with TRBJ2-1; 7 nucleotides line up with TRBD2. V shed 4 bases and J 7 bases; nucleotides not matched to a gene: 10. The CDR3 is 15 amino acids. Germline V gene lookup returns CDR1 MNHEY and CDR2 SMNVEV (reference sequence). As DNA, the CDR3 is TGTGCCAGCAGTTATGAGGGAGGGCCGAGGAATGAGCAGTTCTTC. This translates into CASSYEGGPRNEQFF.

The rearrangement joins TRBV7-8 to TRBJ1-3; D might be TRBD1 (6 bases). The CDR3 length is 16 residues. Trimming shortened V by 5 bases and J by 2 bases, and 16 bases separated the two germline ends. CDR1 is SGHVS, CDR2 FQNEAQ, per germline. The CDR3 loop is CASSARNREAGNTIYF. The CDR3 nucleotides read TGTGCCAGCAGCGCCCGGAACAGGGAAGCTGGAAACACCATATATTTT.

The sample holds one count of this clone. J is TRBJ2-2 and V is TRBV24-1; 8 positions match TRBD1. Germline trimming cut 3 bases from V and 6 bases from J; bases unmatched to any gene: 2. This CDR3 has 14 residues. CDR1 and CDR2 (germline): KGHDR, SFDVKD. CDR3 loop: CATSDRDRPGELFF. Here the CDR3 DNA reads TGTGCCACCAGTGATAGGGACAGGCCCGGGGAGCTGTTTTTT.

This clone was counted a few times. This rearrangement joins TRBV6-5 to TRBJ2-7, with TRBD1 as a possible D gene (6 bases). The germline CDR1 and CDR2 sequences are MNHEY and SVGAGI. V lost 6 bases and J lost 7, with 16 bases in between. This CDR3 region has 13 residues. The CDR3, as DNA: TGTGCCAGCAGGGACAGCCGGGGTGGGGAGCAGTACTTC. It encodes CASRDSRGGEQYF.

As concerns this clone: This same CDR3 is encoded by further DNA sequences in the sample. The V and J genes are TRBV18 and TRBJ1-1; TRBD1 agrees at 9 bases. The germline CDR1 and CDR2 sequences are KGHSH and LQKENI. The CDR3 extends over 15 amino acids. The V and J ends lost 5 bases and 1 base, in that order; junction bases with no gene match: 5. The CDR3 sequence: CASSTNRGQNTEAFF. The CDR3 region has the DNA TGTGCCAGCTCAACGAACAGGGGGCAGAACACTGAAGCTTTCTTT.

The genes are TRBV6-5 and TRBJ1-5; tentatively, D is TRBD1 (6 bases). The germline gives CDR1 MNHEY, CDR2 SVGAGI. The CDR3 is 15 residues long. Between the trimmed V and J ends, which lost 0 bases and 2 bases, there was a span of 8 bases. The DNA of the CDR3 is TGTGCCAGCAGTTACTCGGCAGGGGGCAATCAGCCCCAGCATTTT. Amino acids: CASSYSAGGNQPQHF.

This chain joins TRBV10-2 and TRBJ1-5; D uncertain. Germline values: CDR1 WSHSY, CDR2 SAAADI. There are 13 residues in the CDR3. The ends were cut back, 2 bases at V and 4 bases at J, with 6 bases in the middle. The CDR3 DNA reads TGCGCCAGCAGTGAGGGGAGGAATCAGCCCCAGCATTTT. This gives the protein CASSEGRNQPQHF.

The CDR3 loop is CASSPSMSNYGYTF. The CDR3 nucleotides are TGTGCCAGCAGCCCCAGTATGTCCAACTATGGCTACACCTTC. The V call is TRBV9, the J call TRBJ1-2; D call uncertain. Germline loops: CDR1 SGDLS, CDR2 YYNGEE. The CDR3 is made up of 14 amino acids. V was pared by 4 bases and J by 2 bases, with 12 bases between.

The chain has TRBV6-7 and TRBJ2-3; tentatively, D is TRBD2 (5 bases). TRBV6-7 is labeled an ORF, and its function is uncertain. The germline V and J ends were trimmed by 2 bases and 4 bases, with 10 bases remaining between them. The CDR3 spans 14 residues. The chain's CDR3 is CASSYVGEPDTQYF. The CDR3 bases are TGTGCCAGCAGTTACGTCGGGGAACCAGATACGCAGTATTTT.

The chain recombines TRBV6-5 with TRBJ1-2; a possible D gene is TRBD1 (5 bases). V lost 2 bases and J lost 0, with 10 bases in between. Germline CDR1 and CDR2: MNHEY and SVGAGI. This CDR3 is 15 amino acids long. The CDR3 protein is CASSYAQGSNYGYTF. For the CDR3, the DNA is TGTGCCAGCAGTTACGCCCAGGGTTCTAACTATGGCTACACCTTC.

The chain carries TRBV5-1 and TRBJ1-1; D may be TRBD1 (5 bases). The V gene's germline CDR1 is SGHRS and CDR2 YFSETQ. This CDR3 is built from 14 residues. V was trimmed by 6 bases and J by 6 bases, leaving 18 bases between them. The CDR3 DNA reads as TGCGCCAGCAAAGGGGCTACACTTTCGTCTGAAGCTTTCTTT. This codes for CASKGATLSSEAFF.

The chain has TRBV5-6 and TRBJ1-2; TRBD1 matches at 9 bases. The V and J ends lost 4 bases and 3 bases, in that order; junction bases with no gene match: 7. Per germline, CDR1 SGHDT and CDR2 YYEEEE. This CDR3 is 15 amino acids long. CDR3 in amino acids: CASSRGQGIDYGYTF. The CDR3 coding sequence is TGTGCCAGCAGCAGGGGACAGGGAATCGACTATGGCTACACCTTC.

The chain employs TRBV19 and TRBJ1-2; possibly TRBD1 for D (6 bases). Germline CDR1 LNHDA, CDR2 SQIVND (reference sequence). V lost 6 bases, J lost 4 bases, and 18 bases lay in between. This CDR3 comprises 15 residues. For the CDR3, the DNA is TGTGCCAGTAGCATCGGGACACCGGGTTCCTATGGCTACACCTTC. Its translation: CASSIGTPGSYGYTF.

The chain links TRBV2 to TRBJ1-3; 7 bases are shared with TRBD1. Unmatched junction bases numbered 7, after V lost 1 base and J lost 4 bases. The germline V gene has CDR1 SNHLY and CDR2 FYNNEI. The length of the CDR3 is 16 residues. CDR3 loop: CASSEGDRQGGNTIYF. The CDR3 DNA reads TGTGCCAGCAGTGAAGGGGACAGACAGGGAGGAAACACCATATATTTT.

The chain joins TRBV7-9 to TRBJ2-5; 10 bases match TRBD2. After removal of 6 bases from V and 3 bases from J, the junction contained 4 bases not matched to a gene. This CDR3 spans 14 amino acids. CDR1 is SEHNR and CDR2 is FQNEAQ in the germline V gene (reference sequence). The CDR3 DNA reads TGTGCCAGCAGTACTAGCGGGGCGGAAGAGACCCAGTACTTC. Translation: CASSTSGAEETQYF.

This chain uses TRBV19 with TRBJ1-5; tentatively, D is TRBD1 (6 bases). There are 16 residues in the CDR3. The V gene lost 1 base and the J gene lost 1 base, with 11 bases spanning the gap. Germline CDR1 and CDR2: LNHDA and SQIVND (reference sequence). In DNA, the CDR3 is TGTGCCAGTAGTATAGGTCAGGGGTTGAGCAATCAGCCCCAGCATTTT. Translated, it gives CASSIGQGLSNQPQHF.

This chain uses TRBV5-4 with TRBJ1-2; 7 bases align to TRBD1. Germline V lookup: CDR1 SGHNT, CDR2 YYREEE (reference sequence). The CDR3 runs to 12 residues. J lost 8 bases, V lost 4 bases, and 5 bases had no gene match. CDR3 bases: TGTGCCAGCAGCCCCAGGGGGTACGGCTACACCTTC. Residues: CASSPRGYGYTF.

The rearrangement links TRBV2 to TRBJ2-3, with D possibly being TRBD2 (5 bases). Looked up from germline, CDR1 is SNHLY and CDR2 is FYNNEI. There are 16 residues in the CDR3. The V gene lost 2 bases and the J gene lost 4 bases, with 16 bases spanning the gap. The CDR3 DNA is TGTGCCAGCAGTGAACCCCTTACGCAGAGGGCAGATACGCAGTATTTT. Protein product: CASSEPLTQRADTQYF.

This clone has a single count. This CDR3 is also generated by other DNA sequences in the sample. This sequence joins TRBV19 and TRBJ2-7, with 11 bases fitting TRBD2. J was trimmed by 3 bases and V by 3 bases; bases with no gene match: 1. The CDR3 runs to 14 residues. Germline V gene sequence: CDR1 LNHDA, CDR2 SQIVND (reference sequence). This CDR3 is CASSILAGGYEQYF. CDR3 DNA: TGTGCCAGTAGTATCCTAGCGGGGGGCTACGAGCAGTACTTC.